This entry lists 22 T cell receptor beta chains sequenced from one sample in a study of shared clonotypes between healthy human individuals (dated by TCRdb to about 2020). Library prep was done by the immunoSEQ multiplex PCR assay. TCRdb mirrors the immuneACCESS table, restricted to in-frame sequences. Some clones are absent from its copies; in checked studies, under half trace to an unresolved V gene, and the reason for the others is unknown. The sample table shows around 700,000 clones, and around four fifths are seen once. The ten top clones hold 1.5% to 2% of the sample. The specimen was memory CD4+ T cells sorted from blood. This specimen's cell subset or site label, per the study, means: CD45RA-negative fraction. These receptor sequences come from a woman between 25 and 40 years old in good health.

The V gene is TRBV2, the J gene TRBJ1-4; D is unclear. The V gene lost 7 bases and the J gene lost 2 bases, with 14 bases spanning the gap. This CDR3 spans 15 amino acids. Germline lookup yields CDR1 SNHLY and CDR2 FYNNEI. The CDR3 is CASKKGLLTNEKLFF. The DNA for the CDR3 is TGTGCCAGCAAAAAGGGATTGTTGACTAATGAAAAACTGTTTTTT.

V and J are TRBV28 and TRBJ1-5; possible D gene TRBD1, 5 bases. The CDR3 is 14 residues long. Germline V gives CDR1 MDHEN, CDR2 SYDVKM. V gave up 6 bases and J gave up 4 bases, with 13 bases separating them. The CDR3 spells CASRPPGGNQPQHF. The DNA for the CDR3 is TGTGCCAGCAGACCACCTGGGGGTAATCAGCCCCAGCATTTT.

The chain uses TRBV9 and TRBJ2-1, with 9 bases aligning to TRBD2. Germline assignment: CDR1 SGDLS and CDR2 YYNGEE. Trimming at V came to 2 bases and at J to 7 bases, leaving 13 bases not matched to a gene. This CDR3 is built from 17 residues. CDR3 coding DNA: TGTGCCAGCAGCGTTATGTCGGGACTAGCTCGGTGGAATGAGCAGTTCTTC. This gives the protein CASSVMSGLARWNEQFF.

The DNA of the CDR3 is TGTGCCAGCAGCTTAGCGAGATGGAACAATGAGCAGTTCTTC. Its translation: CASSLARWNNEQFF. The chain has TRBV11-3 and TRBJ2-1, with D hard to call. Germline CDR1 reads SGHNT; CDR2 reads YENEEA. CDR3 length: 14 amino acids. V lost 1 base to trimming and J lost 5 bases, with 9 bases between them.

The chain is built from TRBV19 and TRBJ1-1; weak D call: TRBD1 (5 bases). Trimming cost V 5 bases and J 7 bases, with 14 bases left between them. The CDR3 is made up of 13 amino acids. Germline V lookup: CDR1 LNHDA, CDR2 SQIVND (reference sequence). The CDR3 loop reads CASSVGRAFEAFF. The CDR3 DNA sequence: TGTGCCAGTAGTGTCGGCAGGGCCTTTGAAGCTTTCTTT.

V is TRBV25-1 and J is TRBJ1-1; 7 bases are a match to TRBD1. V lost 2 bases, J lost 4 bases, and 4 bases stayed unmatched. Germline V gene sequence: CDR1 MGHDK, CDR2 SYGVNS. The CDR3 is made up of 14 amino acids. CDR3 sequence (DNA): TGTGCCAGCAGTGAACCAGGGGGGTCCACTGAAGCTTTCTTT. Translated: CASSEPGGSTEAFF.

Remarks on this clone: At the DNA level, this CDR3 is encoded by other sequences in the same sample as well. The rearrangement joins TRBV27 to TRBJ2-5; D gene ambiguous. Germline CDR1 reads MNHEY; CDR2 reads SMNVEV (reference sequence). V dropped 3 bases and J dropped 2 bases, with 4 bases sitting between them. The CDR3 extends over 12 amino acids. The CDR3 reads CASSLDQETQYF. CDR3 nucleotides: TGTGCCAGCAGTTTGGATCAAGAGACCCAGTACTTC.

About this clone itself: This sample includes further DNA sequences coding for the same CDR3. The chain combines TRBV29-1 with TRBJ2-2, with D unclear. The germline CDR1 and CDR2 sequences are SQVTM and ANQGSEA. The CDR3 sequence is 13 residues long. V was shortened by 3 bases and J by 1 base, with 6 bases between the two germline ends. The CDR3 sequence is CSVDVGNTGELFF. The CDR3 DNA follows: TGCAGCGTTGATGTCGGGAACACCGGGGAGCTGTTTTTT.

V usage is TRBV5-1 and J usage is TRBJ2-3; weak D call: TRBD1 (6 bases). CDR1 SGHRS and CDR2 YFSETQ come from the germline V gene. Trimming took off 1 base at V and 1 base at J, with 10 bases between the two ends. The length of the CDR3 is 15 residues. CDR3 DNA sequence: TGCGCCAGCAGCTTGCTCAGGGGTGGCACAGATACGCAGTATTTT. It encodes CASSLLRGGTDTQYF.

V usage is TRBV5-1 and J usage is TRBJ2-7; perhaps D is TRBD1 or TRBD2 (5 bases each). Germline-derived CDR1 and CDR2 are SGHRS and YFSETQ. The CDR3 is made up of 14 amino acids. Trimming removed 0 bases at V and 2 bases at J, with 9 bases between. The CDR3 region is CASSLGGETYEQYF. CDR3 coding DNA: TGCGCCAGCAGCTTGGGAGGGGAAACCTACGAGCAGTACTTC.

The chain is built from TRBV27 and TRBJ1-2; 10 bases match TRBD1. Trimming removed 5 bases from V and 4 bases from J; junction bases left unmatched: 13. Looked up from germline, CDR1 is MNHEY and CDR2 is SMNVEV (reference sequence). The CDR3 extends over 17 amino acids. CDR3 nucleotide sequence: TGTGCCAGCAGTCAACACCGGGGGACAGGGGCACTCTATGGCTACACCTTC. The encoded protein is CASSQHRGTGALYGYTF.

This chain links TRBV5-1 with TRBJ2-3; 7 nucleotides match TRBD1. The CDR3 spans 14 residues. Germline assignment: CDR1 SGHRS and CDR2 YFSETQ. V lost 4 bases to trimming and J lost 5 bases; unmatched junction nucleotides: 7. CDR3 sequence: CASSIGTEGDTQYF. CDR3 nucleotide sequence: TGCGCCAGCAGCATCGGGACAGAGGGAGATACGCAGTATTTT.

This clone was seen just once. The rearrangement joins TRBV28 to TRBJ2-7, with 9 bases fitting TRBD2. The germline V gene has CDR1 MDHEN and CDR2 SYDVKM. This CDR3 has 14 amino acids. The V and J ends lost 7 bases and 4 bases, in that order; junction bases with no gene match: 8. The chain's CDR3 is CASTYSGSRYEQYF. Written as DNA, the CDR3 is TGTGCCAGCACCTATAGCGGGAGCAGGTACGAGCAGTACTTC.

This chain links TRBV6-6 with TRBJ2-2, with TRBD2 as a possible D gene (6 bases). Per the germline V gene, CDR1 is MNHNY and CDR2 is SVGAGI (reference sequence). This CDR3 spans 15 amino acids. The ends were cut back, 6 bases at V and 4 bases at J, with 15 bases in the middle. The CDR3: CASSPAGFSTGELFF. The CDR3 nucleotides read TGTGCCAGCAGCCCCGCGGGGTTTTCCACCGGGGAGCTGTTTTTT.

The V and J genes are TRBV5-8 and TRBJ1-2, with D perhaps matching TRBD1 (6 bases). Germline V gene data show CDR1 as SGHTS and CDR2 as YDEGEE. This CDR3 region has 15 residues. Trimming pared 0 bases from V and 7 bases from J, leaving 16 bases between. The CDR3 sequence is CASSLELQGIGGYTF. CDR3 nucleotides: TGTGCCAGCAGCTTGGAGTTACAGGGAATCGGTGGCTACACCTTC.

V and J are TRBV2 and TRBJ2-4, with a weak D call TRBD1 (6 bases). CDR1 and CDR2 from the germline V gene are SNHLY and FYNNEI. Trimming removed 6 bases at V and 2 bases at J, with 14 bases between. The CDR3 contains 15 residues. For the CDR3, the DNA is TGTGCCAGCAGAAACGACAGGTGGACCAAAAACATTCAGTACTTC. Encoded protein: CASRNDRWTKNIQYF.

There are many counts of this clone. The chain has TRBV11-2 and TRBJ2-7, with D maybe TRBD1 (6 bases). V lost 4 bases to trimming and J lost 0 bases, with 13 bases between them. This CDR3 is 15 amino acids long. Germline V gene lookup returns CDR1 SGHAT and CDR2 FQNNGV. This CDR3 reads CASSSRTASSYEQYF. The CDR3 nucleotides read TGTGCCAGCAGCTCCCGGACAGCGAGCTCCTACGAGCAGTACTTC.

This clone was seen a single time. The chain couples TRBV5-1 to TRBJ2-1, with 9 positions matching TRBD2. The germline gives CDR1 SGHRS, CDR2 YFSETQ. V was pared by 4 bases and J by 4 bases, with 6 bases of the junction left unmatched. The CDR3 is made up of 15 amino acids. This CDR3 reads CASSRSSGNYNEQFF. The CDR3 DNA is TGCGCCAGCAGCCGTTCTAGCGGGAATTACAATGAGCAGTTCTTC.

At least ten counts were recorded for this clone. The chain uses TRBV5-4 and TRBJ2-2, with TRBD2 identical over 14 bases. The V gene end was trimmed by 4 bases and the J gene end by 5 bases; junction bases not matched to a gene: 7. Per the germline V gene, CDR1 is SGHNT and CDR2 is YYREEE (reference sequence). The CDR3 spans 17 residues. This CDR3 is CASSNGLAGGGTGELFF. CDR3 sequence (DNA): TGTGCCAGCAGCAACGGACTAGCGGGAGGAGGAACCGGGGAGCTGTTTTTT.

Comment on this clone: One end of the junction does not line up with germline, which may come from a read error. The V and J genes are TRBV7-8 and TRBJ2-1; 9 nucleotides line up with TRBD2. The germline CDR1 and CDR2 sequences are SGHVS and FQNEAQ. This CDR3 has 15 amino acids. This CDR3 is CASSVAGASYNEQFF. DNA of the CDR3: TGTGCCAGCAGCGTAGCGGGAGCCTCCTACAATGAGCAGTTCTTC.

This clone occurred once. This chain connects TRBV6-5 to TRBJ2-3; perhaps TRBD2 as D (6 bases). Germline loops: CDR1 MNHEY, CDR2 SVGAGI. Trimming took 7 bases from V and 1 from J, leaving 12 bases between them. This CDR3 is 14 amino acids long. DNA for the CDR3: TGTGCCAGCACTCGACTAGGGGGCACAGATACGCAGTATTTT. Translating gives CASTRLGGTDTQYF.

This chain links TRBV5-1 with TRBJ2-5, with a tentative D call TRBD1 (5 bases). This CDR3 region has 15 residues. In germline, CDR1 is SGHRS, CDR2 YFSETQ. Trimming took 0 bases from V and 3 from J, leaving 12 bases between them. CDR3 bases: TGCGCCAGCAGCTTGGATGTGAGACAGAAAGAGACCCAGTACTTC. Translated, it gives CASSLDVRQKETQYF.